This TCR beta chain was sequenced in a study of T cell responses to AZD1222 COVID-19 vaccine (dated by TCRdb to 2020 to 2023). Regarding the research as a whole: A total of just over 230 trial participants underwent TCR sequencing, of whom 200 to 220 received two doses of AZD1222 and about 26 received two doses of the MenACWY control vaccine. Trial participants were enrolled by age into 18-55, 56-69 and 70-plus year subgroups, with around 150, 28 and 57 TCR-sequenced participants respectively.

The time point label for this specimen denotes: about 28 days (+/-7) after the second vaccine dose. AZD1222 recipients whose second dose came at about 4 weeks and those whose second dose came at about 12 weeks were combined into one group, since spike-specific TCR depth and breadth did not differ between the two schedules. Samples from vaccinated people were obtained from the UK trials COV001 and COV002, which included a single-blind randomized controlled phase 2/3 trial of AZD1222 (ChAdOx1 nCoV-19) in healthy adults. For TCRbeta chain sequencing, PBMC samples from trial participants were taken at day 0 and at day 28 after the second dose. In the case of this clone: Its antigen remains unidentified. No clone much larger than this one lies a single base away; base qualities are absent.

Germline trimming amounts to 7 bases on V and 5 bases on J, with 8 as the count of junction bases outside the gene matches. The CDR3 runs 15 amino acids, cysteine and phenylalanine included. The only DNA kept is the CDR3, 45 bases in frame from the first base. From the germline V gene, CDR1 is SNHLY and CDR2 is FYNNEI. The CDR3 regions of human TCRbeta chains were subjected to immunosequencing. The original pipeline was this. Repertoire TCRs were checked for matches against a reference library of SARS-CoV-2-specific TCRs that had been generated using the MIRA antigen-specificity platform. Breadth was defined as the fraction of unique TCRs that were SARS-CoV-2-associated. Depth was defined as the fraction of total T cells that were SARS-CoV-2-associated. Using the MIRA data, each spike-specific TCR was mapped to the spike region that the TCR reacts to and placed in a CD4 or CD8 class. Log10-transformed breadth and depth values were compared by one-way ANOVA with Sidak's multiple comparisons tests. TCRdb holds this immuneACCESS table with in-frame rearrangements only. Some clones are missing; in checked studies, unresolved V genes explain under half, and the rest has no known cause. V, J and clone size were drawn from that table, and D and trimming were deduced from the DNA. The sample table shows under 150,000 clones, and roughly nine tenths are seen once. The ten biggest clones cover 1.6% of the sample.

Broader findings and caveats from the paper: A significant rise in spike-specific TCR breadth and depth was observed after two AZD1222 doses relative to day 0 and relative to MenACWY recipients. Epitopes outside the regions mutated in the B.1.351 and B.1.1.7 variants were reportedly recognized by nearly half of the unique spike-specific TCRs. Because no samples from the day 14 peak response were available, repertoires could be characterized only after the peak T cell response. The whole spike protein was spanned by vaccine-associated CD4 TCRs, and dominant responses were seen in regions 160-218 and 743-854. Participants were mostly white British, with more females than males. The authors suggested clonal diversity may have been underestimated. Conclusions about previously exposed vaccinees were limited because only a handful of AZD1222 recipients were SARS-CoV-2 seropositive at baseline. The 56-69-year group was small, and its depth increase did not reach significance, likely because of low power.

This chain joins TRBV2 to TRBJ2-5; 12 nucleotides in the junction match TRBD2. Specimen: peripheral blood, collected 28 days after the second AZD1222 dose. The TCR was taken from an adult who received the AZD1222 COVID-19 vaccine. The nucleotide sequence reads as follows: TGTGCCAGCACACCTAGCGGGAGGGGAGTTGAGACCCAGTACTTC. Translated, this gives CASTPSGRGVETQYF.